Shown below are 21 T cell receptor beta chains from a single sample sequenced in a study of identical twins' blood T cells. TCRdb reprocessed the 5' RACE reads via MiXCR and lists one record per CDR3 protein. This sample has fewer than 450,000 distinct CDR3 sequences, with about 28% found just once. Sequencing was done on a sample of PBMCs. The origin of the receptors is a woman aged 18-49 years in good health.

This clonotype was recorded at least ten times. The chain carries TRBV6-4 and TRBJ2-2; D is unclear. The CDR3 contains 13 residues. CDR1 is MRHNA, CDR2 SNTAGT, per germline. V was clipped by 3 bases and J by 2 bases, with 4 bases between them. For the CDR3, the DNA is TGTGCCAGCAGTGAGGACAACACCGGGGAGCTGTTTTTT. Protein product: CASSEDNTGELFF.

This rearrangement joins TRBV10-1 to TRBJ1-1, with TRBD1 identical over 7 bases. The trim removed 5 bases at V and 5 bases at J, leaving 14 bases unmatched. The CDR3 loop spans 16 amino acids. Per germline, CDR1 WNHNN and CDR2 SYGVQD (reference sequence). CDR3 coding DNA: TGCGCCAGCAGTCCGACAGGGTTGGGGCATAAGACTGAAGCTTTCTTT. Translation gives CASSPTGLGHKTEAFF.

Notes on this clonotype: A much larger clone is a single base away; this may be a read error. This chain connects TRBV6-6 to TRBJ1-1, with D possibly matching TRBD1 (6 bases). Trimming took 2 bases from V and 11 from J, leaving 18 bases between them. Germline V gives CDR1 MNHNY, CDR2 SVGAGI (reference sequence). The CDR3 loop spans 14 amino acids. CDR3 amino acids: CASSYLRGQESAFF. CDR3 bases: TGTGCCAGCAGTTACCTTCGGGGGCAGGAGAGCGCTTTCTTT.

The chain joins TRBV19 to TRBJ1-1; unclear D gene. The CDR3 totals 11 residues. Germline CDR1 and CDR2: LNHDA and SQIVND (reference sequence). Trimming cost V 8 bases and J 11 bases, with 15 bases left between them. CDR3 DNA sequence: TGTGCCAGTGGCGCCAGTGTAGGGGCTTTCTTT. Translated: CASGASVGAFF.

J is TRBJ2-1 and V is TRBV5-1; D unresolved. The CDR3 is made up of 17 amino acids. V was cut by 4 bases and J by 1 base, with 18 bases left in between. Germline V gene lookup returns CDR1 SGHRS and CDR2 YFSETQ. CDR3 sequence: CASSPGLYFNSYNEQFF. The CDR3 nucleotides read TGCGCCAGCAGCCCGGGTTTGTATTTCAATTCCTACAATGAGCAGTTCTTC. The entire variable domain, with the rest obtained from reference TRBV5-1 and TRBJ2-1, is as follows: KAGVTQTPRYLIKTRGQQVTLSCSPISGHRSVSWYQQTPGQGLQFLFEYFSETQRNKGNFPGRFSGRQFSNSRSEMNVSTLELGDSALYLCASSPGLYFNSYNEQFFGPGTRLTVL.

There are a few counts of this clonotype. The gene calls are TRBV29-1 and TRBJ1-2; D is ambiguous. The length of the CDR3 is 13 residues. Trimming stripped 3 bases from V and 4 bases from J, with 12 bases between. Germline V gives CDR1 SQVTM, CDR2 ANQGSEA. CDR3 amino acids: CSVEPPRGYGYTF. In DNA form, the CDR3 reads TGCAGCGTTGAGCCTCCCAGAGGCTATGGCTACACCTTC. The full variable domain, its missing parts supplied by reference TRBV29-1 and TRBJ1-2, is SAVISQKPSRDICQRGTSLTIQCQVDSQVTMMFWYRQQPGQSLTLIATANQGSEATYESGFVIDKFPISRPNLTFSTLTVSNMSPEDSSIYLCSVEPPRGYGYTFGSGTRLTVV.

This clonotype was counted at least ten times. The J gene is TRBJ2-7, the V gene TRBV11-2, with no clear D. From germline, CDR1 is SGHAT and CDR2 FQNNGV. The V end was cut by 5 bases, the J end by 6 bases, with 8 bases between. The CDR3 runs 11 residues. As DNA, the CDR3 is TGTGCCAGCAGCCCCGCCTTCGAGCAGTACTTC. Residues: CASSPAFEQYF.

This clonotype was counted many times. The rearrangement links TRBV2 to TRBJ2-7, with D possibly TRBD1 on 6 matching bases. Per the germline V gene, CDR1 is SNHLY and CDR2 is FYNNEI. The CDR3 contains 14 residues. The V gene lost 7 bases and the J gene lost 0 bases, with 13 bases spanning the gap. CDR3 residues: CASTSGQLSYEQYF. The CDR3 DNA is TGTGCCAGCACCTCTGGACAGCTCTCCTACGAGCAGTACTTC.

The J gene is TRBJ2-1, the V gene TRBV6-5; D is uncertain. With 2 bases removed from V and 6 bases from J, the gap between germline ends came to 8 bases. The CDR3 runs 13 residues. CDR1 MNHEY and CDR2 SVGAGI come from the germline V gene. CDR3: CASSYPPSNEQFF. Here the CDR3 DNA reads TGTGCCAGCAGTTACCCGCCTTCCAATGAGCAGTTCTTC.

The chain has TRBV20-1 and TRBJ2-3; 9 positions agree with TRBD2. CDR1 is DFQATT, CDR2 SNEGSKA, per germline (reference sequence). The CDR3 is made up of 14 amino acids. DNA for the CDR3: TGCAGCGGGGGTGCGGGAGGGCACACAGATACGCAGTATTTT. Protein: CSGGAGGHTDTQYF.

This chain links TRBV18 with TRBJ1-4; a weak D match, TRBD1 (5 bases). The V end lost 2 bases, the J end lost 8 bases, and 15 bases lay between the germline ends. Germline CDR1 and CDR2: KGHSH and LQKENI. This CDR3 region has 15 residues. CDR3 bases: TGTGCCAGCTCACCATTGGGGCAGGGAGGCGAAAAACTGTTTTTT. This translates into CASSPLGQGGEKLFF.

As concerns this clonotype: Given a much more abundant clone one base away, this may be a read error. The chain links TRBV4-1 to TRBJ1-1; D gene ambiguous. The V gene lost 9 bases and the J gene lost 4 bases, with 9 bases spanning the gap. Germline V CDR1 and CDR2: MGHRA, YSYEKL. This CDR3 spans 11 amino acids. The CDR3 protein is CASVMSTEAFF. CDR3 nucleotides: TGCGCCAGTGTTATGAGCACTGAAGCTTTCTTT.

The chain recombines TRBV12-3 or TRBV12-4 with TRBJ2-3; D gene unclear. The CDR3 extends over 12 amino acids. V was shortened by 6 bases and J by 8 bases, with 12 bases between the two germline ends. The CDR3 sequence: CASRTSAGTQYF. DNA of the CDR3: TGTGCCAGCAGAACCTCTGCAGGTACGCAGTATTTT.

The chain employs TRBV6-1 and TRBJ1-5; D may be TRBD1 (6 bases). CDR3 length: 14 amino acids. The germline CDR1 and CDR2 sequences are MNHNS and SASEGT. V was trimmed by 7 bases and J by 4 bases, leaving 14 bases between them. CDR3 DNA sequence: TGTGCCAGCACACAGGACACAGGGAATCAGCCCCAGCATTTT. Its translation is CASTQDTGNQPQHF.

A note on this clonotype: This may stem from a read error, because a much larger clone lies one nucleotide away. A read error is likely, as this CDR3 ends without the conserved phenylalanine or tryptophan. J is TRBJ1-1 and V is TRBV20-1; 7 bases agree with TRBD1. With 4 bases clipped from V and 0 bases from J, the junction kept 11 bases outside the gene matches. The CDR3 is 16 amino acids. Germline loops: CDR1 DFQATT, CDR2 SNEGSKA (reference sequence). Here the CDR3 reads CSATPATGRMNTEAFS. The CDR3 region has the DNA TGCAGTGCTACCCCGGCGACAGGGCGAATGAACACTGAAGCTTTCTCT.

There are a few counts of this clonotype. This rearrangement joins TRBV20-1 to TRBJ1-1; no clear D. V was cut by 5 bases and J by 2 bases, with 18 bases left in between. Per the germline V gene, CDR1 is DFQATT and CDR2 is SNEGSKA (reference sequence). CDR3 length: 15 amino acids. CDR3 in amino acids: CSALEIGAGNTEAFF. CDR3 bases: TGCAGTGCTTTAGAGATCGGTGCAGGCAACACTGAAGCTTTCTTT.

This chain uses TRBV29-1 with TRBJ1-2, with D possibly being TRBD1 (5 bases). Germline lookup yields CDR1 SQVTM and CDR2 ANQGSEA. This CDR3 has 15 amino acids. V was shortened by 7 bases and J by 7 bases, with 25 bases between the two germline ends. The CDR3 loop reads CSGGVGGQGASGYTF. The CDR3 region has the DNA TGCAGCGGTGGGGTAGGTGGGCAGGGAGCGAGTGGCTACACCTTC.

Only a few counts were recorded for this clonotype. This chain joins TRBV7-8 and TRBJ1-2; no clear D gene. The CDR3 sequence is 15 residues long. The germline gives CDR1 SGHVS, CDR2 FQNEAQ. Trimming removed 0 bases from V and 1 base from J, with 9 bases in between. The CDR3 is CASSLAGSVNYGYTF. DNA for the CDR3: TGTGCCAGCAGCTTAGCAGGCTCAGTTAACTATGGCTACACCTTC.

As to this clonotype: The junction does not match germline at one end; this may be a read error. The chain has TRBV6-1 and TRBJ1-5; no clear D. Germline loops: CDR1 MNHNS, CDR2 SASEGT. The CDR3 extends over 11 amino acids. In DNA, the CDR3 is TGTGCCAGCAGTGGCCGGGAGAACACGGATTTT. As protein: CASSGRENTDF.

The sample holds many counts of this clonotype. The V call is TRBV20-1, the J call TRBJ1-3; 7 bases fit TRBD1. In germline, CDR1 is DFQATT, CDR2 SNEGSKA (reference sequence). The ends lost 6 bases at V and 0 bases at J; junction bases unmatched: 5. CDR3 size: 14 residues. The CDR3 sequence: CSARGGSSGNTIYF. CDR3 bases: TGCAGTGCCAGGGGGGGATCCTCTGGAAACACCATATATTTT.

This rearrangement joins TRBV11-3 to TRBJ1-6, with D hard to call. This CDR3 is built from 18 residues. Trimming pared 5 bases from V and 4 bases from J, leaving 21 bases between. CDR1 is SGHNT, CDR2 YENEEA, per germline. The CDR3 DNA reads as TGTGCCAGCAGCCAGGCCCGGCGCCGAGAGCAGTATAATTCACCCCTCCACTTT. This codes for CASSQARRREQYNSPLHF.